This T cell receptor (beta chain) appears in the sequencing data of a study of blood T cells in healthy people across ages. General study findings and limits: Per-million-T-cell TCR beta diversity fell roughly linearly with age.

V lost 0 bases and J 0 bases, leaving 24 bases between the germline ends. This CDR3 is built from 21 residues. The germline gives CDR1 LGHNA, CDR2 YNFKEQ. Healthy Caucasians from Russia aged roughly 6 to 95 served as donors. Through a sample-barcoded 5' primer and a J-beta primer mix, a second PCR was run for roughly 7 to 11 cycles. All cDNA molecules were each tagged by a template-switch adaptor with 12 random nucleotides. MiXCR, applied by TCRdb to the 5' RACE reads, yields one record per CDR3 protein. The sample includes hundreds of thousands of distinct CDR3 sequences, roughly 50% seen only once; the top ten take 30% to 40%. To note about this clonotype: As yet, its antigen is unknown.

The chain links TRBV4-2 to TRBJ2-1; tentative D call: TRBD2 (6 bases). Material for sequencing was blood. The receptor was isolated from an older woman in good health. The CDR3 DNA is TGTGCCAGCAGCCAAGATCGTTACCTAAGGAGGGTTTTTAGCTCCTACAATGAGCAGTTCTTC. Amino acid sequence: CASSQDRYLRRVFSSYNEQFF.